Below are 25 T cell receptor beta chains sequenced from a single sample in a study of tissue T cells after allogeneic stem cell transplantation. Assay used: immunoSEQ multiplex PCR; TCRdb lists only in-frame clones, some missing. The sample lists around 28,000 clones, over 75% occurring once. The input for sequencing was blood, taken before transplantation. The source of these receptors is a woman aged 18 to 55 who later had graft-versus-host disease after an allogeneic stem cell transplant.

CDR3 DNA: TGTGCCAGCAGCCCAGCCGGGGGGTATAATTCACCCCTCCACTTT. It is translated as CASSPAGGYNSPLHF. V and J are TRBV7-9 and TRBJ1-6; tentatively, D is TRBD1 (5 bases). From germline, CDR1 is SEHNR and CDR2 FQNEAQ (reference sequence). V was pared by 5 bases and J by 4 bases, with 12 bases between. There are 15 residues in the CDR3.

A remark on this clone: A read error may account for a junction end that differs from germline. V usage is TRBV5-1 and J usage is TRBJ2-3; TRBD1 matches 7 bases. The CDR3 is 12 residues long. Germline V lookup: CDR1 SGHRS, CDR2 YFSETQ. CDR3 coding DNA: TGCGCCAGCAGCTTGGAGGTGGGACAGCCATTTTTT. It codes for CASSLEVGQPFF.

The chain couples TRBV6-1 to TRBJ1-2, with D possibly matching TRBD1 (6 bases). With 1 base removed from V and 10 bases from J, the gap between germline ends came to 19 bases. The CDR3 is made up of 15 amino acids. The germline CDR1 and CDR2 sequences are MNHNS and SASEGT. The CDR3 spells CASSEGSGGKSAYTF. The CDR3 nucleotides are TGTGCCAGCAGTGAAGGGTCCGGGGGCAAAAGTGCCTACACCTTC.

The chain recombines TRBV7-2 with TRBJ2-1; TRBD2 matches 9 bases. J was trimmed by 4 bases and V by 5 bases; bases with no gene match: 6. Germline CDR1 reads SGHTA; CDR2 reads FQGNSA. This CDR3 region has 15 residues. The CDR3 DNA reads as TGTGCCAGCAGCAAGACTAGCGGAAATTACAATGAGCAGTTCTTC. It specifies CASSKTSGNYNEQFF. The complete variable domain, with remaining parts taken from reference TRBV7-2 and TRBJ2-1, reads GAGVSQSPSNKVTEKGKDVELRCDPISGHTALYWYRQSLGQGLEFLIYFQGNSAPDKSGLPSDRFSAERTGGSVSTLTIQRTQQEDSAVYLCASSKTSGNYNEQFFGPGTRLTVL.

V gene TRBV28 combines with J gene TRBJ2-1; TRBD2 agrees at 14 bases. V shed 5 bases, J shed 8 bases, and the junction held 8 bases outside the gene matches. The CDR3 runs to 16 residues. Germline CDR1 MDHEN, CDR2 SYDVKM. The CDR3 nucleotides are TGTGCCAGCAGTCCACTAGGACTAGCGGGGGGTCATGAGCAGTTCTTC. Its translation is CASSPLGLAGGHEQFF.

CDR3 nucleotides: TGTGCCAGCCGAATCCCCGAAGATGAGCAGTTCTTC. Residues: CASRIPEDEQFF. This chain joins TRBV7-2 and TRBJ2-1; D unresolved. Germline CDR1 is SGHTA and CDR2 is FQGNSA. Between the trimmed V and J ends, which lost 8 bases and 8 bases, there was a span of 13 bases. This CDR3 spans 12 amino acids.

This clone appeared a few times. The chain combines TRBV28 with TRBJ2-2, with D unclear. This CDR3 spans 14 amino acids. Trimming cost V 6 bases and J 6 bases, with 14 bases left between them. In germline, CDR1 is MDHEN, CDR2 SYDVKM. The CDR3 bases are TGTGCCAGCAGCCTCGGATCGGGCCCCGGGGAGCTGTTTTTT. Translating it yields CASSLGSGPGELFF.

The gene calls are TRBV7-9 and TRBJ1-2; D uncertain. The CDR3 extends over 15 amino acids. CDR1 is SEHNR, CDR2 FQNEAQ, per germline (reference sequence). Trimming took off 1 base at V and 3 bases at J, with 12 bases between the two ends. The CDR3 DNA follows: TGTGCCAGCAGCTTAGAAAGTGGCGCCCACTATGGCTACACCTTC. Protein sequence: CASSLESGAHYGYTF.

As DNA, the CDR3 is TGTGCCAGCAGCTTAAAGTTCGAAGTGAATAATTCACCCCTCCACTTT. Translation gives CASSLKFEVNNSPLHF. This chain uses TRBV7-2 with TRBJ1-6, with D uncertain. This CDR3 has 16 residues. Trimming took off 2 bases at V and 5 bases at J, with 13 bases between the two ends. Germline values: CDR1 SGHTA, CDR2 FQGNSA. The full variable domain, its missing parts supplied by reference TRBV7-2 and TRBJ1-6, is GAGVSQSPSNKVTEKGKDVELRCDPISGHTALYWYRQSLGQGLEFLIYFQGNSAPDKSGLPSDRFSAERTGGSVSTLTIQRTQQEDSAVYLCASSLKFEVNNSPLHFGNGTRLTVT.

This chain links TRBV5-1 with TRBJ2-1; 10 bases agree with TRBD2. The CDR3 extends over 16 amino acids. With 0 bases clipped from V and 7 bases from J, the junction kept 7 bases outside the gene matches. CDR1 and CDR2 from the germline V gene are SGHRS and YFSETQ. The CDR3 DNA is TGCGCCAGCAGCTTGGCCACCGGGACTAGCGATAATGAGCAGTTCTTC. Its protein product is CASSLATGTSDNEQFF.

The chain links TRBV9 to TRBJ1-1, with D perhaps TRBD1 (5 bases). The CDR3 loop spans 15 amino acids. Germline V gives CDR1 SGDLS, CDR2 YYNGEE. With 3 bases removed from V and 0 bases from J, the gap between germline ends came to 12 bases. CDR3 sequence (DNA): TGTGCCAGCAGCGGGCCAGGGTCCATGAACACTGAAGCTTTCTTT. Encoded protein: CASSGPGSMNTEAFF.

The V and J genes are TRBV7-2 and TRBJ1-2; D perhaps matches TRBD1 (5 bases). This CDR3 is 15 amino acids long. Germline V gene lookup returns CDR1 SGHTA and CDR2 FQGNSA. The V and J ends lost 0 bases and 6 bases respectively, with 14 bases between them. The CDR3 nucleotides read TGTGCCAGCAGCTTAGCGGGGTCGGGAGGGGATGGCTACACCTTC. Protein sequence: CASSLAGSGGDGYTF.

This clone was seen more than once but under ten times. The chain couples TRBV7-2 to TRBJ1-1; D is perhaps TRBD1 (5 bases). The germline V gene has CDR1 SGHTA and CDR2 FQGNSA. The CDR3 covers 15 residues. With 1 base removed from V and 0 bases from J, the gap between germline ends came to 9 bases. The CDR3: CASSLGGFMNTEAFF. The CDR3 DNA reads as TGTGCCAGCAGCTTAGGGGGGTTCATGAACACTGAAGCTTTCTTT.

The genes are TRBV7-9 and TRBJ2-3; 7 bases are a match to TRBD2. V lost 4 bases to trimming and J lost 1 base; unmatched junction nucleotides: 8. The V gene's germline CDR1 is SEHNR and CDR2 FQNEAQ (reference sequence). This CDR3 spans 16 amino acids. The CDR3 DNA reads as TGTGCCAGCAGCTCGCCTGAGCGGGGAGGCACAGATACGCAGTATTTT. Protein: CASSSPERGGTDTQYF.

The V gene is TRBV9, the J gene TRBJ2-5, with 10 bases aligning to TRBD2. Germline CDR1 reads SGDLS; CDR2 reads YYNGEE. V lost 0 bases and J lost 7; bases outside the gene matches: 3. This CDR3 has 14 residues. CDR3 region: CASSVGLAGVTQYF. CDR3 DNA sequence: TGTGCCAGCAGCGTAGGACTAGCGGGTGTGACCCAGTACTTC.

CDR3 in DNA: TGTGCCAGCAGCCAAAAGAGAGAGACCCAGTACTTC. Protein sequence: CASSQKRETQYF. The chain links TRBV3-1 (or the pseudogene TRBV3-2) to TRBJ2-5, with D unresolved. CDR3 length: 12 residues. The germline V gene encodes CDR1 LGHDT and CDR2 YNNKEL (reference sequence). V dropped 2 bases and J dropped 4 bases, with 5 bases sitting between them.

Points on this clone: The same CDR3 is also encoded by other DNA sequences in this sample. The chain joins TRBV7-2 to TRBJ2-5; D not certain. Trimming stripped 3 bases from V and 2 bases from J, with 1 base between. Per the germline V gene, CDR1 is SGHTA and CDR2 is FQGNSA. This CDR3 region has 11 residues. CDR3 sequence reads: CASSLQETQYF. CDR3 coding DNA: TGTGCCAGCAGCTTGCAAGAGACCCAGTACTTC.

V usage is TRBV5-1 and J usage is TRBJ1-1; 9 positions agree with TRBD1. Per the germline V gene, CDR1 is SGHRS and CDR2 is YFSETQ. CDR3 size: 14 residues. Trimming took 4 bases from V and 3 from J; bases not matched to a gene: 4. CDR3 DNA sequence: TGCGCCAGCAGCCAGGGACAGGGAGACACTGAAGCTTTCTTT. Translating it yields CASSQGQGDTEAFF.

V is TRBV10-3 and J is TRBJ2-1; TRBD1 matches at 9 bases. This CDR3 contains 14 residues. Per germline, CDR1 ENHRY and CDR2 SYGVKD. V lost 6 bases, J lost 8 bases, and 8 bases stayed unmatched. The CDR3, as DNA: TGTGCCATCAGAAGGACAGGGGAATTTGATGAGCAGTTCTTC. It yields the protein CAIRRTGEFDEQFF.

V gene TRBV29-1 combines with J gene TRBJ2-2; D not certain. This CDR3 contains 14 residues. The germline V gene has CDR1 SQVTM and CDR2 ANQGSEA. V was cut by 3 bases and J by 2 bases, with 10 bases left in between. DNA of the CDR3: TGCAGCGTTGACGGGCTCAGCAACACCGGGGAGCTGTTTTTT. Its protein is CSVDGLSNTGELFF.

This clone appeared a single time. J is TRBJ2-1 and V is TRBV5-1; a possible D gene is TRBD2 (5 bases). CDR3 size: 14 residues. With 4 bases removed from V and 3 bases from J, the gap between germline ends came to 11 bases. CDR1 and CDR2 (germline): SGHRS, YFSETQ. As DNA, the CDR3 is TGCGCCAGCAGCCCCGGGGTCAACTACAATGAGCAGTTCTTC. Its translation is CASSPGVNYNEQFF.

This rearrangement joins TRBV6-6 to TRBJ2-7; 12 nucleotides line up with TRBD1. The CDR3 is 19 residues long. With 6 bases clipped from V and 3 bases from J, the junction kept 18 bases outside the gene matches. In germline, CDR1 is MNHNY, CDR2 SVGAGI (reference sequence). The CDR3 reads CASSRRDRGPSLTYYEQYF. The CDR3 DNA follows: TGTGCCAGCAGCCGAAGGGACAGGGGGCCCTCCCTTACTTACTACGAGCAGTACTTC.

The chain employs TRBV18 and TRBJ1-1; 8 nucleotides line up with TRBD1. J was trimmed by 6 bases and V by 3 bases; bases with no gene match: 12. Germline CDR1 reads KGHSH; CDR2 reads LQKENI. This CDR3 region has 16 residues. The CDR3 loop is CASSPRQGAIVAEAFF. For the CDR3, the DNA is TGTGCCAGCTCACCGCGGCAGGGGGCGATTGTTGCTGAAGCTTTCTTT.

This CDR3 is CASTQYSGRSYGYTF. Written as DNA, the CDR3 is TGTGCCAGCACACAATATTCGGGACGGAGCTATGGCTACACCTTC. J is TRBJ1-2 and V is TRBV27; weak D call: TRBD1 (5 bases). This CDR3 comprises 15 residues. Germline V gene lookup returns CDR1 MNHEY and CDR2 SMNVEV (reference sequence). Trimming left V 7 bases short and J 4 bases short, with 19 bases between.

This chain uses TRBV19 with TRBJ1-2; 9 bases match TRBD1. This CDR3 spans 17 amino acids. In germline, CDR1 is LNHDA, CDR2 SQIVND (reference sequence). The J segment lost 6 bases and the V segment lost 4 bases, leaving 15 bases of the junction unmatched. In nucleotides, the CDR3 is TGTGCCAGTAGTAGGTATGACAGGGGGGCTTTTCGCGATGGCTACACCTTC. Its protein is CASSRYDRGAFRDGYTF.